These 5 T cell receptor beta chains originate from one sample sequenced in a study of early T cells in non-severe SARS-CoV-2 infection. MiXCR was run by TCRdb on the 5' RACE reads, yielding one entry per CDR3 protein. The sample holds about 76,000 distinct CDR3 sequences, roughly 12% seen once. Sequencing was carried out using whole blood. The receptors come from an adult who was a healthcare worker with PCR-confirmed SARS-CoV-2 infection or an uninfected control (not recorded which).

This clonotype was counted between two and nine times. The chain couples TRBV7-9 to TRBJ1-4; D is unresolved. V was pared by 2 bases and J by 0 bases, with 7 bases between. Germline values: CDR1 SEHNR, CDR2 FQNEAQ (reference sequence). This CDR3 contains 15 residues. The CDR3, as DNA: TGTGCCAGCAGCTTATGGGTTGCAACTAATGAAAAACTGTTTTTT. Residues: CASSLWVATNEKLFF.

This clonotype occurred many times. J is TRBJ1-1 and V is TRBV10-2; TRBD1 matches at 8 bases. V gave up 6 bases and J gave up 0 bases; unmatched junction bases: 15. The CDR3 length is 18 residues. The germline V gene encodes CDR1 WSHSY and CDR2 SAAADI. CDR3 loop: CASSYRQGATGMNTEAFF. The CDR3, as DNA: TGCGCCAGCAGCTACCGTCAGGGGGCAACGGGGATGAACACTGAAGCTTTCTTT.

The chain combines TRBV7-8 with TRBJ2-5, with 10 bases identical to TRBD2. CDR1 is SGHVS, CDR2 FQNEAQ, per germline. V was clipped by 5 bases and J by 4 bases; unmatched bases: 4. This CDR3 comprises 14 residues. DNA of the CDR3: TGTGCCAGCAGCCCTGGACTAGCGGTAGAGACCCAGTACTTC. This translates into CASSPGLAVETQYF.

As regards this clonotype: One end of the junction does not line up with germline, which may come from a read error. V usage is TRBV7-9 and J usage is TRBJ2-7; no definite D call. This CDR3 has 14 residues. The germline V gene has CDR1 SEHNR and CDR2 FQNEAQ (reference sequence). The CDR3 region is CVSSFGPGFNEQYF. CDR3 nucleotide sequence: TGTGTCAGCAGCTTCGGGCCCGGTTTTAACGAGCAGTACTTC. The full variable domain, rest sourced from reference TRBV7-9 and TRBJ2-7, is DTGVSQNPRHKITKRGQNVTFRCDPISEHNRLYWYRQTLGQGPEFLTYFQNEAQLEKSRLLSDRFSAERPKGSFSTLEIQRTEQGDSAMYLCVSSFGPGFNEQYFGPGTRLTVT.

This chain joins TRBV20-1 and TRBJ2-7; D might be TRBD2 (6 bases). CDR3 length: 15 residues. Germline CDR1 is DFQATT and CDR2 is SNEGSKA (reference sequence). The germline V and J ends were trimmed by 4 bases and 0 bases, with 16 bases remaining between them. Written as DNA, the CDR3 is TGCAGTGCTACCGCCAAAGGAGGGAGCTCCTACGAGCAGTACTTC. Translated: CSATAKGGSSYEQYF.